Listed here are 22 T cell receptor beta chains from one sample, sequenced in a study of blood T cell repertoires in COVID-19. Sequenced by immunoSEQ multiplex PCR; TCRdb stores in-frame clones only, minus some. The repertoire consists of under 60,000 clones, with roughly 80% occurring once and the leading ten covering less than 9.5%. Sequencing was done on a sample of peripheral blood. These TCRs come from a man aged 40-50 years with acute or convalescent COVID-19.

The genes are TRBV18 and TRBJ2-6, with TRBD1 matching 9 bases. Per the germline V gene, CDR1 is KGHSH and CDR2 is LQKENI. J was trimmed by 2 bases and V by 8 bases; bases with no gene match: 10. The length of the CDR3 is 17 residues. Here the CDR3 DNA reads TGTGCCAGCCCAATCGGGACAGGGTTCGCTGGGGCCAACGTCCTGACTTTC. Amino acids: CASPIGTGFAGANVLTF.

This clone was picked up a small number of times. J is TRBJ1-1 and V is TRBV7-8; D gene ambiguous. The CDR3 covers 13 residues. In germline, CDR1 is SGHVS, CDR2 FQNEAQ. V lost 5 bases and J 0 bases, leaving 7 bases between the germline ends. The CDR3 coding sequence is TGTGCCAGCAGCCGCGGGATGAACACTGAAGCTTTCTTT. It yields the protein CASSRGMNTEAFF.

The CDR3 sequence: CASSFRDANEKLFF. The CDR3 DNA sequence: TGTGCCAGCAGCTTCAGGGATGCTAATGAAAAACTGTTTTTT. The chain carries TRBV7-9 and TRBJ1-4; TRBD1 is a possible D gene (5 bases). V was cut by 3 bases and J by 3 bases, with 8 bases left in between. The length of the CDR3 is 14 residues. Germline CDR1 is SEHNR and CDR2 is FQNEAQ (reference sequence).

The J gene is TRBJ2-1, the V gene TRBV9; 9 bases map to TRBD2. The junction had 1 base not matched to a gene; V was cut back by 2 bases and J by 7 bases. Germline-derived CDR1 and CDR2 are SGDLS and YYNGEE. The CDR3 is 13 amino acids. CDR3 DNA sequence: TGTGCCAGCAGCGTCGGACTAGCGAATGAGCAGTTCTTC. Translating gives CASSVGLANEQFF.

The chain is built from TRBV7-2 and TRBJ2-4; 13 positions agree with TRBD2. V shed 2 bases, J shed 0 bases, and the junction held 4 bases outside the gene matches. CDR3 length equals 18 residues. The germline V gene has CDR1 SGHTA and CDR2 FQGNSA. CDR3 loop: CASSLRTSGGGAKNIQYF. CDR3 coding DNA: TGTGCCAGCAGCTTACGGACTAGCGGGGGTGGAGCCAAAAACATTCAGTACTTC. Based on the CDR3 plus reference TRBV7-2 and TRBJ2-4, the full variable domain is GAGVSQSPSNKVTEKGKDVELRCDPISGHTALYWYRQSLGQGLEFLIYFQGNSAPDKSGLPSDRFSAERTGGSVSTLTIQRTQQEDSAVYLCASSLRTSGGGAKNIQYFGAGTRLSVL.

The J gene is TRBJ1-2, the V gene TRBV24-1; 8 bases map to TRBD1. The germline V gene encodes CDR1 KGHDR and CDR2 SFDVKD. The V segment lost 2 bases and the J segment 4 bases; nucleotides outside the gene matches: 5. The CDR3 is 15 amino acids. The CDR3 DNA is TGTGCCACCAGTGATTCGGGGACAGGAGGCTATGGCTACACCTTC. Translated, it gives CATSDSGTGGYGYTF.

Comment on this clone: Other nucleotide sequences in the sample specify the same CDR3. The J gene is TRBJ2-3, the V gene TRBV5-4; TRBD2 matches at 8 bases. The V and J ends lost 0 bases and 1 base, in that order; junction bases with no gene match: 1. The CDR3 runs to 15 residues. Germline loops: CDR1 SGHNT, CDR2 YYREEE (reference sequence). This chain's CDR3 is CASSLDSGGTDTQYF. DNA for the CDR3: TGTGCCAGCAGCTTGGATAGCGGGGGCACAGATACGCAGTATTTT.

A remark on this clone: This may come from a read error, since a much larger clone is one base off. This chain links TRBV7-3 with TRBJ2-3, with TRBD2 matching 8 bases. The CDR3 runs to 15 residues. The V gene's germline CDR1 is SGHTA and CDR2 FQGTGA. V lost 4 bases to trimming and J lost 0 bases; unmatched junction nucleotides: 3. The CDR3 loop reads CASSSSGGSTDTQYF. The CDR3 region has the DNA TGTGCCAGCAGCTCGAGCGGGGGTAGCACAGATACGCAGTATTTT.

The V gene is TRBV5-1, the J gene TRBJ1-4, with D uncertain. The CDR3 sequence is 14 residues long. Germline CDR1 and CDR2: SGHRS and YFSETQ. Trimming shortened V by 6 bases and J by 0 bases, and 9 bases separated the two germline ends. CDR3 sequence reads: CASTTAATNEKLFF. The CDR3 DNA is TGCGCCAGCACCACAGCCGCAACTAATGAAAAACTGTTTTTT.

This clone showed up just a few times. The CDR3 region has the DNA TGCGCCAGCAGCTTACAGGGGCGAGGCACTGAAGCTTTCTTT. Protein sequence: CASSLQGRGTEAFF. The chain has TRBV5-1 and TRBJ1-1; 7 nucleotides agree with TRBD1. This CDR3 has 14 residues. The germline CDR1 and CDR2 sequences are SGHRS and YFSETQ. The trim removed 2 bases at V and 4 bases at J, leaving 5 bases unmatched.

This chain joins TRBV6-6 and TRBJ1-6, with D possibly matching TRBD1 (6 bases). V lost 6 bases and J lost 6, with 12 bases in between. The CDR3 covers 14 residues. CDR1 and CDR2 from the germline V gene are MNHNY and SVGAGI (reference sequence). This chain's CDR3 is CASRRDRSNSPLHF. CDR3 in DNA: TGTGCCAGCAGACGAGACAGGTCTAATTCACCCCTCCACTTT.

This chain uses TRBV3-1 (or the pseudogene TRBV3-2) with TRBJ1-4; 10 positions match TRBD1. CDR3 length: 15 amino acids. The trim removed 4 bases at V and 8 bases at J, leaving 7 bases unmatched. Germline V CDR1 and CDR2: LGHDT, YNNKEL (reference sequence). This CDR3 is CASSRAGTGEEKLFF. CDR3 nucleotide sequence: TGTGCCAGCAGCCGGGCGGGGACAGGGGAGGAAAAACTGTTTTTT.

The rearrangement links TRBV10-3 to TRBJ1-6, with 7 nucleotides matching TRBD1. The CDR3 is 13 residues long. V was pared by 5 bases and J by 8 bases, with 3 bases of the junction left unmatched. CDR1 and CDR2 from the germline V gene are ENHRY and SYGVKD. This chain's CDR3 is CAISPTGDSPLHF. The CDR3 nucleotides are TGTGCCATCAGTCCTACAGGGGATTCACCCCTCCACTTT.

The genes are TRBV28 and TRBJ1-6; 7 bases agree with TRBD1. Germline loops: CDR1 MDHEN, CDR2 SYDVKM. The CDR3 is 17 amino acids. V shed 5 bases, J shed 0 bases, and the junction held 7 bases outside the gene matches. The CDR3 protein is CASSPDRTSSYNSPLHF. DNA of the CDR3: TGTGCCAGCAGTCCGGACAGGACGAGCTCCTATAATTCACCCCTCCACTTT.

At least ten counts were recorded for this clone. The rearrangement uses TRBV11-2 and TRBJ2-1, with 12 bases lining up with TRBD1. The CDR3 loop spans 19 amino acids. Germline V CDR1 and CDR2: SGHAT, FQNNGV. With V trimmed by 4 bases and J by 0 bases, 10 bases remained unmatched. The CDR3 sequence: CASSYRGQGAISSYNEQFF. The DNA of the CDR3 is TGTGCCAGCAGCTACCGGGGACAGGGGGCCATCAGCTCCTACAATGAGCAGTTCTTC.

J is TRBJ2-7 and V is TRBV6-5, with a weak D call TRBD2 (6 bases). Trimming took 8 bases from V and 7 from J, leaving 18 bases between them. CDR1 is MNHEY, CDR2 SVGAGI, per germline. The length of the CDR3 is 13 residues. The CDR3 spells CASGRGGGNEQYF. The CDR3 region has the DNA TGTGCCAGCGGAAGAGGTGGGGGGAATGAGCAGTACTTC.

The DNA of the CDR3 is TGCGCCAGCGGAGACGGGGGTAAATTCTACGAGCAGTACTTC. Translating gives CASGDGGKFYEQYF. The J gene is TRBJ2-7, the V gene TRBV5-1; TRBD2 might be the D (6 bases). CDR3 size: 14 residues. The V and J ends lost 7 bases and 3 bases respectively, with 17 bases between them. Germline CDR1 and CDR2: SGHRS and YFSETQ.

The rearrangement links TRBV6-5 to TRBJ1-2; possible D gene TRBD1, 5 bases. Trimming took 8 bases from V and 6 from J, leaving 16 bases between them. The germline V gene encodes CDR1 MNHEY and CDR2 SVGAGI. The CDR3 runs to 13 residues. The CDR3 here is CASYQGVWHGYTF. CDR3 nucleotides: TGTGCCAGCTATCAGGGTGTCTGGCATGGCTACACCTTC.

The rearrangement links TRBV12-3 or TRBV12-4 to TRBJ1-6; 8 nucleotides align to TRBD1. The J segment lost 9 bases and the V segment lost 5 bases, leaving 3 bases of the junction unmatched. This CDR3 has 13 residues. The CDR3 region is CASSGQGVSPLHF. In DNA, the CDR3 is TGTGCCAGCAGTGGACAGGGAGTTTCACCCCTCCACTTT.

The V gene is TRBV28, the J gene TRBJ2-2, with D uncertain. The CDR3 has 13 amino acids. In germline, CDR1 is MDHEN, CDR2 SYDVKM. Trimming shortened V by 5 bases and J by 7 bases, and 11 bases separated the two germline ends. The CDR3 protein is CASSRSYIGELFF. CDR3 sequence (DNA): TGTGCCAGCAGTCGTTCTTATATCGGGGAGCTGTTTTTT. The variable domain in full, with the rest retrieved from reference TRBV28 and TRBJ2-2, is DVKVTQSSRYLVKRTGEKVFLECVQDMDHENMFWYRQDPGLGLRLIYFSYDVKMKEKGDIPEGYSVSREKKERFSLILESASTNQTSMYLCASSRSYIGELFFGEGSRLTVL.

The J gene is TRBJ1-4, the V gene TRBV12-3 or TRBV12-4; weak D call: TRBD1 (5 bases). This CDR3 has 13 residues. The V end lost 11 bases, the J end lost 3 bases, and 13 bases lay between the germline ends. The chain's CDR3 is CAVGGNANEKLFF. The CDR3, as DNA: TGTGCCGTGGGGGGTAATGCTAATGAAAAACTGTTTTTT.

V usage is TRBV11-3 and J usage is TRBJ2-1; 9 nucleotides match TRBD1. The J segment lost 6 bases and the V segment lost 5 bases, leaving 8 bases of the junction unmatched. CDR3 length: 15 amino acids. Germline V gene data show CDR1 as SGHNT and CDR2 as YENEEA. The CDR3 reads CASSTTGTGPNEQFF. The CDR3 coding sequence is TGTGCCAGCAGCACAACCGGGACAGGGCCCAATGAGCAGTTCTTC.